This entry lists 17 T cell receptor beta chains sequenced from one sample in a study of OX40 agonist ivuxolimab in advanced cancers. Assay used: immunoSEQ multiplex PCR; TCRdb lists only in-frame clones, some missing. The table lists 35,000 to 40,000 clones, roughly 90% of them singletons. The sequencing used CD4+ or CD8+ T cells sorted from blood, collected in a trial of the OX40 agonist ivuxolimab. These receptors were taken from an adult with an advanced solid tumor such as melanoma, head and neck, liver or kidney cancer.

The J gene is TRBJ2-1, the V gene TRBV27; 11 bases fit TRBD2. Germline CDR1 MNHEY, CDR2 SMNVEV (reference sequence). The CDR3 spans 15 residues. Trimming took 2 bases from V and 4 from J; bases not matched to a gene: 1. CDR3 sequence reads: CASSLGTSGYNEQFF. DNA of the CDR3: TGTGCCAGCAGTTTAGGGACTAGCGGTTACAATGAGCAGTTCTTC.

This chain links TRBV9 with TRBJ2-2; the match to TRBD1 covers 9 bases. The V segment lost 6 bases and the J segment 7 bases; nucleotides outside the gene matches: 4. The CDR3 covers 13 residues. Germline values: CDR1 SGDLS, CDR2 YYNGEE. The CDR3 DNA follows: TGTGCCAGCACTAACAGGGGGCACGGGGAGCTGTTTTTT. As protein: CASTNRGHGELFF.

The V call is TRBV5-1, the J call TRBJ2-1, with 13 bases identical to TRBD2. CDR3 size: 17 residues. Germline values: CDR1 SGHRS, CDR2 YFSETQ. V lost 0 bases, J lost 4 bases, and 4 bases stayed unmatched. The CDR3 region has the DNA TGCGCCAGCAGCTTGGCCGGGACTAGCGGGAAATACAATGAGCAGTTCTTC. This sequence encodes CASSLAGTSGKYNEQFF. The whole variable domain, filled in from reference TRBV5-1 and TRBJ2-1, reads KAGVTQTPRYLIKTRGQQVTLSCSPISGHRSVSWYQQTPGQGLQFLFEYFSETQRNKGNFPGRFSGRQFSNSRSEMNVSTLELGDSALYLCASSLAGTSGKYNEQFFGPGTRLTVL.

CDR3 sequence (DNA): TGTGCCAGCACCCTCTCGCTCCCGAACACCGGGGAGCTGTTTTTT. This gives the protein CASTLSLPNTGELFF. V usage is TRBV27 and J usage is TRBJ2-2; D gene unclear. CDR1 is MNHEY and CDR2 is SMNVEV in the germline V gene (reference sequence). Trimming removed 7 bases from V and 0 bases from J, with 12 bases in between. CDR3 size: 15 residues.

The J gene is TRBJ1-3, the V gene TRBV6-5; D remains unclear. Trimming cost V 2 bases and J 2 bases, with 7 bases left between them. This CDR3 has 14 amino acids. The germline V gene encodes CDR1 MNHEY and CDR2 SVGAGI. CDR3 amino acids: CASSYGVTGNTIYF. The CDR3, as DNA: TGTGCCAGCAGTTACGGAGTCACTGGAAACACCATATATTTT.

The rearrangement links TRBV10-3 to TRBJ2-3, with unresolved D. The germline V and J ends were trimmed by 2 bases and 2 bases, with 11 bases remaining between them. The CDR3 contains 15 residues. Looked up from germline, CDR1 is ENHRY and CDR2 is SYGVKD. The CDR3 coding sequence is TGTGCCATCAGTGAGGCCCAGACCTTCACAGATACGCAGTATTTT. The encoded protein is CAISEAQTFTDTQYF.

The chain links TRBV27 to TRBJ2-1; D is perhaps TRBD1 (6 bases). V gave up 5 bases and J gave up 6 bases, with 17 bases separating them. Germline V gene sequence: CDR1 MNHEY, CDR2 SMNVEV (reference sequence). This CDR3 spans 15 amino acids. The CDR3, as DNA: TGTGCCAGCAGTCAAGGGGGACCGGATTTCAATGAGCAGTTCTTC. It specifies CASSQGGPDFNEQFF.

V and J are TRBV13 and TRBJ1-1; D is uncertain. The CDR3 contains 13 residues. Germline loops: CDR1 PRHDT, CDR2 FYEKMQ (reference sequence). Trimming pared 5 bases from V and 3 bases from J, leaving 10 bases between. The CDR3 loop reads CASSTRGYTEAFF. CDR3 nucleotide sequence: TGTGCCAGCAGCACCCGGGGTTACACTGAAGCTTTCTTT. Full variable domain (rest looked up from reference TRBV13 and TRBJ1-1): AAGVIQSPRHLIKEKRETATLKCYPIPRHDTVYWYQQGPGQDPQFLISFYEKMQSDKGSIPDRFSAQQFSDYHSELNMSSLELGDSALYFCASSTRGYTEAFFGQGTRLTVV.

The chain carries TRBV13 and TRBJ2-5; 7 bases are a match to TRBD2. Trimming took 0 bases from V and 4 from J; bases not matched to a gene: 14. This CDR3 spans 18 amino acids. Germline assignment: CDR1 PRHDT and CDR2 FYEKMQ (reference sequence). CDR3 protein: CASSLGRLGEGPRETQYF. For the CDR3, the DNA is TGTGCCAGCAGCTTAGGCCGATTGGGGGAGGGCCCTCGAGAGACCCAGTACTTC.

This chain connects TRBV5-1 to TRBJ2-2; D might be TRBD2 (6 bases). The V end was cut by 2 bases, the J end by 1 base, with 12 bases between. There are 16 residues in the CDR3. Germline values: CDR1 SGHRS, CDR2 YFSETQ. This CDR3 reads CASSFRGRMNTGELFF. The DNA of the CDR3 is TGCGCCAGCAGCTTTCGGGGGAGAATGAACACCGGGGAGCTGTTTTTT.

In its sample, this clone ranks as medium-sized (0.01 to 0.1%). The chain carries TRBV7-9 and TRBJ2-5; D perhaps matches TRBD2 (7 bases). This CDR3 has 17 amino acids. Per germline, CDR1 SEHNR and CDR2 FQNEAQ (reference sequence). V was clipped by 5 bases and J by 4 bases, with 23 bases between them. The CDR3 DNA reads as TGTGCCAGCAGCCCCACTCACGGGGGGCAGATCGGAGAGACCCAGTACTTC. Its protein product is CASSPTHGGQIGETQYF.

The chain recombines TRBV28 with TRBJ1-5; 8 bases fit TRBD1. After removal of 6 bases from V and 5 bases from J, the junction contained 9 bases not matched to a gene. Germline V lookup: CDR1 MDHEN, CDR2 SYDVKM. The CDR3 is 15 amino acids. This CDR3 reads CASRWTGSRDQPQHF. In nucleotides, the CDR3 is TGTGCCAGCAGATGGACAGGGTCAAGGGATCAGCCCCAGCATTTT.

The V and J genes are TRBV6-4 and TRBJ2-7, with 7 bases lining up with TRBD2. Germline-derived CDR1 and CDR2 are MRHNA and SNTAGT. The CDR3 contains 13 residues. V gave up 4 bases and J gave up 3 bases; unmatched junction bases: 3. CDR3 DNA: TGTGCCAGCAGTGCGGGGGAGGGCTACGAGCAGTACTTC. It specifies CASSAGEGYEQYF.

The chain recombines TRBV7-3 with TRBJ1-1; D is unresolved. The V gene's germline CDR1 is SGHTA and CDR2 FQGTGA. The CDR3 length is 13 residues. Trimming left V 1 base short and J 8 bases short, with 11 bases between. The CDR3 nucleotides are TGTGCCAGCAGCTTAAACCCCATGAGAGAAGCTTTCTTT. Amino acid sequence: CASSLNPMREAFF.

The rearrangement uses TRBV5-6 and TRBJ1-1; 9 bases map to TRBD1. The trim removed 0 bases at V and 5 bases at J, leaving 5 bases unmatched. CDR1 SGHDT and CDR2 YYEEEE come from the germline V gene. CDR3 length: 15 residues. The CDR3 loop is CASSLADRGGTEAFF. CDR3 DNA sequence: TGTGCCAGCAGCTTGGCGGACAGGGGAGGAACTGAAGCTTTCTTT.

This rearrangement joins TRBV7-9 to TRBJ2-1; 12 nucleotides line up with TRBD2. J was trimmed by 7 bases and V by 9 bases; bases with no gene match: 16. The CDR3 runs 17 residues. Germline V gene data show CDR1 as SEHNR and CDR2 as FQNEAQ (reference sequence). The CDR3 region has the DNA TGTGCCAGTTCCCCTCTTCAACTAGCGGGAGGAGGGAATGAGCAGTTCTTC. Translation: CASSPLQLAGGGNEQFF. The complete variable domain, with remaining parts taken from reference TRBV7-9 and TRBJ2-1, reads DTGVSQNPRHKITKRGQNVTFRCDPISEHNRLYWYRQTLGQGPEFLTYFQNEAQLEKSRLLSDRFSAERPKGSFSTLEIQRTEQGDSAMYLCASSPLQLAGGGNEQFFGPGTRLTVL.

Concerning this clone: The CDR3 does not close with the conserved phenylalanine or tryptophan, likely indicating a read error. No DNA is shown, since the ends of the CDR3 on it are uncertain; the CDR3 is the one TCRdb lists. The chain recombines TRBV7-9 with TRBJ1-2; the D call in the table, TRBD1, was not verified against the DNA. Germline CDR1 SEHNR, CDR2 FQNEAQ (reference sequence). From its first to its last residue, the CDR3 has 11 amino acids. The CDR3 loop reads CASSLVVLDND.